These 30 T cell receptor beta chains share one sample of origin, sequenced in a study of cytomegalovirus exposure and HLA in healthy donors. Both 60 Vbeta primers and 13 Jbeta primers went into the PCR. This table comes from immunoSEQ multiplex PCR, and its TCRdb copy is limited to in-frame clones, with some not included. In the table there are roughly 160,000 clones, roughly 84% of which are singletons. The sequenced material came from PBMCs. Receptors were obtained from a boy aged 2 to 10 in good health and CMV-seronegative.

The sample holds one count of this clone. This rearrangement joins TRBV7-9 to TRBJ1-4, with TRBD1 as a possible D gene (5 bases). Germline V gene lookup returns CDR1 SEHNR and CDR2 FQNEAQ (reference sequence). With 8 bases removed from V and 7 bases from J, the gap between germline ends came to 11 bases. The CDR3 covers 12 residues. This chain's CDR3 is CASGDFAEKLFF. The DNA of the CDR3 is TGTGCCAGCGGGGACTTTGCTGAAAAACTGTTTTTT.

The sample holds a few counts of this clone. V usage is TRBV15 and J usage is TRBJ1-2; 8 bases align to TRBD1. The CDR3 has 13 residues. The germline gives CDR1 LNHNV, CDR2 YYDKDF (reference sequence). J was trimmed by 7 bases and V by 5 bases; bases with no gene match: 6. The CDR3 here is CATSRTGIGGYTF. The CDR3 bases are TGTGCCACCAGCCGGACAGGGATCGGTGGCTACACCTTC. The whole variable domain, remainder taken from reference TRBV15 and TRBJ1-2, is DAMVIQNPRYQVTQFGKPVTLSCSQTLNHNVMYWYQQKSSQAPKLLFHYYDKDFNNEADTPDNFQSRRPNTSFCFLDIRSPGLGDTAMYLCATSRTGIGGYTFGSGTRLTVV.

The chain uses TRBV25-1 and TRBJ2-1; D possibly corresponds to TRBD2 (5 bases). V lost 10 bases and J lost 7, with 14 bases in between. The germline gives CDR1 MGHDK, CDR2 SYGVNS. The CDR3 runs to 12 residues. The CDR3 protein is CAIWTDRNEQFF. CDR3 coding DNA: TGTGCCATCTGGACTGATAGAAATGAGCAGTTCTTC.

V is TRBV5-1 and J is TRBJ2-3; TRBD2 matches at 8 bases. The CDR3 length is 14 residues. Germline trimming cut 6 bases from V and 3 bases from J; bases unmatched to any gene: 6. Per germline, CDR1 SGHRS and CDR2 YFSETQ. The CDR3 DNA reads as TGCGCCAGCAACCCGGGACTAGTAACAGATACGCAGTATTTT. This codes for CASNPGLVTDTQYF.

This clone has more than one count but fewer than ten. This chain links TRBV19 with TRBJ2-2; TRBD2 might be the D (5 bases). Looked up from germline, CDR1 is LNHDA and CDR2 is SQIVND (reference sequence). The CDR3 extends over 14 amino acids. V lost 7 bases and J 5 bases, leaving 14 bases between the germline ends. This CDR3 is CASNDYLTTGELFF. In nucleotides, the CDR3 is TGTGCCAGTAATGACTACCTTACAACCGGGGAGCTGTTTTTT.

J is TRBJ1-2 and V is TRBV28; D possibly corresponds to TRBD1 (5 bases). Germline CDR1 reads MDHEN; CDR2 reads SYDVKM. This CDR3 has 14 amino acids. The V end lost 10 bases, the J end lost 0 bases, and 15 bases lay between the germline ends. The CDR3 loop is CATTGARANYGYTF. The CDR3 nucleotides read TGTGCCACCACAGGCGCCCGAGCTAACTATGGCTACACCTTC.

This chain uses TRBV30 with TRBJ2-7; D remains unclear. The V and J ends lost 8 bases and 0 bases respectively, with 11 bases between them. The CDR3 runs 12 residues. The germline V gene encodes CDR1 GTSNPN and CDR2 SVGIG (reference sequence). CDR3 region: CAASDFSYEQYF. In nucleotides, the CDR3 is TGTGCCGCGTCCGACTTCTCCTACGAGCAGTACTTC. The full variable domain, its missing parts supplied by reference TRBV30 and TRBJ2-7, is SQTIHQWPATLVQPVGSPLSLECTVEGTSNPNLYWYRQAAGRGLQLLFYSVGIGQISSEVPQNLSASRPQDRQFILSSKKLLLSDSGFYLCAASDFSYEQYFGPGTRLTVT.

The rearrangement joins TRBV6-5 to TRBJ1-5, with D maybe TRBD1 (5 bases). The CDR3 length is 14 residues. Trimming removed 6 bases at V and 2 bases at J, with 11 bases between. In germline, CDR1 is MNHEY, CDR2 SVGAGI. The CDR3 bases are TGTGCCAGCAGCCTCTGGGGGGGCAATCAGCCCCAGCATTTT. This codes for CASSLWGGNQPQHF.

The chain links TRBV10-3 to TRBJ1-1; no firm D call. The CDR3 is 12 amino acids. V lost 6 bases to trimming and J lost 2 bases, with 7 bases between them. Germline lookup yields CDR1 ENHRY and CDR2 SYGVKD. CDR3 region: CAIRGPNTEAFF. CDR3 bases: TGTGCCATCAGGGGCCCAAACACTGAAGCTTTCTTT.

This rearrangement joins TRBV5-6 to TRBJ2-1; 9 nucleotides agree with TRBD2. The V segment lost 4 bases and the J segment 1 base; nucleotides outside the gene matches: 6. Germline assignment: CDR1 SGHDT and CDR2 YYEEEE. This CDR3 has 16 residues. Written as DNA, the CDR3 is TGTGCCAGCAGCGATAGCGGGAGCTCTTCCTACAATGAGCAGTTCTTC. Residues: CASSDSGSSSYNEQFF.

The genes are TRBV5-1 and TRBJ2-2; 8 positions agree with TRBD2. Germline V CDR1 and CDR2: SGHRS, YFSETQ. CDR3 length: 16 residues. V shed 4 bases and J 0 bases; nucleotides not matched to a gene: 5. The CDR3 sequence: CASSPRTSPNTGELFF. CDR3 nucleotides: TGCGCCAGCAGCCCACGGACTAGCCCGAACACCGGGGAGCTGTTTTTT.

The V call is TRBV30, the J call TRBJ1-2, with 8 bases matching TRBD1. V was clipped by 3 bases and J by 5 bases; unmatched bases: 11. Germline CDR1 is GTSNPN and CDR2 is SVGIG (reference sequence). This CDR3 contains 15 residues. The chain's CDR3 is CAWRLDRAAGYGYTF. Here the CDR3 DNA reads TGTGCCTGGAGGCTGGACAGGGCCGCTGGGTATGGCTACACCTTC.

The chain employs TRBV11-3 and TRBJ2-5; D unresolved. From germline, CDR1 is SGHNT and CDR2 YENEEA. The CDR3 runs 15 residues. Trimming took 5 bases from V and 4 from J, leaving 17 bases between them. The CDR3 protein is CASSPHSAPPETQYF. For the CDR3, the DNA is TGTGCCAGCAGCCCCCACTCCGCCCCCCCAGAGACCCAGTACTTC.

The CDR3 DNA sequence: TGTGCCAGCAGTCGGACTAGCGGGAGGGTATACGAGCAGTACTTC. Encoded protein: CASSRTSGRVYEQYF. The chain carries TRBV2 and TRBJ2-7; 15 bases match TRBD2. The germline gives CDR1 SNHLY, CDR2 FYNNEI. With V trimmed by 5 bases and J by 4 bases, 3 bases remained unmatched. The CDR3 contains 15 residues.

CDR3 sequence (DNA): TGTGCCAGCAGTTTATCTTCCGGGGAGGACTACGAGCAGTACTTC. This gives the protein CASSLSSGEDYEQYF. V is TRBV27 and J is TRBJ2-7; D is perhaps TRBD2 (6 bases). Germline CDR1 is MNHEY and CDR2 is SMNVEV (reference sequence). Trimming stripped 0 bases from V and 3 bases from J, with 12 bases between. The CDR3 sequence is 15 residues long.

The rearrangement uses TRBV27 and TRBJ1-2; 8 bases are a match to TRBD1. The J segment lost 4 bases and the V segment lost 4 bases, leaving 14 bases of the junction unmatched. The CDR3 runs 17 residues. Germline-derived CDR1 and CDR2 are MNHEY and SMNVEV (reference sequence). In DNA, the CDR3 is TGTGCCAGCAGTTCTGGACAGGGTTTAGACGGGGGCTATGGCTACACCTTC. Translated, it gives CASSSGQGLDGGYGYTF.

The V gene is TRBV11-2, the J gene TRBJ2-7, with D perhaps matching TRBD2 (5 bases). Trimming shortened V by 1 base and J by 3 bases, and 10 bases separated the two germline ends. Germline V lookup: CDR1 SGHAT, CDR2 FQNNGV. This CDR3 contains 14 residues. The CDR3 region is CASSLGGSGYEQYF. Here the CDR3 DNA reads TGTGCCAGCAGCTTAGGCGGGTCGGGCTACGAGCAGTACTTC.

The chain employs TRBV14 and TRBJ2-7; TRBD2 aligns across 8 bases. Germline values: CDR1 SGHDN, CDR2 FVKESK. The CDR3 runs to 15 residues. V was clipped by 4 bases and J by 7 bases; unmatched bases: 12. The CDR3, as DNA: TGTGCCAGCAGCCCCCGGACAGCGGGAGTCTGGGAGCAGTACTTC. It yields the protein CASSPRTAGVWEQYF.

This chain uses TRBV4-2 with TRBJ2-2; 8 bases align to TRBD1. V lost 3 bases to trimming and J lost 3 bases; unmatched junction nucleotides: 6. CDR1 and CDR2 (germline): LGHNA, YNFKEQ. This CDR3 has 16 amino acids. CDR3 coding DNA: TGTGCCAGCAGCCAGTCGGACAGGGAAGACACCGGGGAGCTGTTTTTT. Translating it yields CASSQSDREDTGELFF.

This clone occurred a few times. CDR3 in DNA: TGTGCCAGCAGTTACTCGACTAGCGGGAGTAACGAGCAGTACTTC. Amino acids: CASSYSTSGSNEQYF. The gene calls are TRBV6-5 and TRBJ2-7, with 12 bases aligning to TRBD2. V dropped 0 bases and J dropped 5; count of bases not matched to a gene: 2. Germline values: CDR1 MNHEY, CDR2 SVGAGI. The CDR3 is made up of 15 amino acids.

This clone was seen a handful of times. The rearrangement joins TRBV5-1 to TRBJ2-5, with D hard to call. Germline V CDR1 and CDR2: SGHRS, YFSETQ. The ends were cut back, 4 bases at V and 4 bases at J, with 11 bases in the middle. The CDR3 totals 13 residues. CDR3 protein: CASSPQAGETQYF. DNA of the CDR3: TGCGCCAGCAGCCCCCAGGCAGGAGAGACCCAGTACTTC.

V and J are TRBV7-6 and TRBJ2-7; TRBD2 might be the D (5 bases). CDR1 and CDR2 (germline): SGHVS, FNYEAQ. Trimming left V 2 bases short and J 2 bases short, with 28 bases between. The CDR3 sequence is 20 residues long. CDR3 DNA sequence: TGTGCCAGCAGCTTAAATGCTCAAACGCGAGACTATCCTTCCCCCTACGAGCAGTACTTC. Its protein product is CASSLNAQTRDYPSPYEQYF.

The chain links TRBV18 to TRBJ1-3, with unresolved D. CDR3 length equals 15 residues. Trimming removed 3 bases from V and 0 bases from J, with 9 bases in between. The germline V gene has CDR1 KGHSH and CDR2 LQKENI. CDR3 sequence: CASSPRVFSGNTIYF. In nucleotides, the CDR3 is TGTGCCAGCTCACCGAGGGTTTTCTCTGGAAACACCATATATTTT.

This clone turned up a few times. In DNA form, the CDR3 reads TGCAGCGTTGGGGCTAGCGGGGGAAATGAGCAGTTCTTC. Translating gives CSVGASGGNEQFF. V usage is TRBV29-1 and J usage is TRBJ2-1; 10 positions agree with TRBD2. The CDR3 totals 13 residues. Looked up from germline, CDR1 is SQVTM and CDR2 is ANQGSEA. V lost 4 bases, J lost 7 bases, and 4 bases stayed unmatched.

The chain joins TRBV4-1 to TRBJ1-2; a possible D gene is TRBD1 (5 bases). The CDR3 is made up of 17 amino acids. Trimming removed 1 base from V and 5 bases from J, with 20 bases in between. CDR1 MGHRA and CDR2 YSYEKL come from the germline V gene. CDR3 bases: TGCGCCAGCAGCCAAGTATTATCAGGGTCACAGGAGTATGGCTACACCTTC. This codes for CASSQVLSGSQEYGYTF.

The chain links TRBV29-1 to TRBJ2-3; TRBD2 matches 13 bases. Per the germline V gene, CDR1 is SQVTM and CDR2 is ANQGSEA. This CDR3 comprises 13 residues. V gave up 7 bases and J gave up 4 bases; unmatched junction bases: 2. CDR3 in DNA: TGCAGCGGGACTAGCGGGAGTGCAGATACGCAGTATTTT. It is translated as CSGTSGSADTQYF.

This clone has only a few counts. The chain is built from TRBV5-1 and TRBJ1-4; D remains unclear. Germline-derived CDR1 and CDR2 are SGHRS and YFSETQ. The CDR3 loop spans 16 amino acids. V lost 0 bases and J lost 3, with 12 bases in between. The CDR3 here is CASSLDWGGPNEKLFF. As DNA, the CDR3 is TGCGCCAGCAGCTTGGATTGGGGAGGGCCTAATGAAAAACTGTTTTTT.

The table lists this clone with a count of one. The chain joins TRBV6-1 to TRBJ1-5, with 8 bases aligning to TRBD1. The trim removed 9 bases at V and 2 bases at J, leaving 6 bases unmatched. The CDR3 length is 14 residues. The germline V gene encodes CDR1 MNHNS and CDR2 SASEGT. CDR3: CASNTGGRNQPQHF. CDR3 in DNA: TGTGCCAGTAATACAGGGGGTCGCAATCAGCCCCAGCATTTT.

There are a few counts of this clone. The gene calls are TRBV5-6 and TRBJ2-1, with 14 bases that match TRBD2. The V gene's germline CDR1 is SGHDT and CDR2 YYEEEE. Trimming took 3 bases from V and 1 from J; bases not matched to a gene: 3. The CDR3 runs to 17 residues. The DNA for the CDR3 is TGTGCCAGCAGCTGGGGACTAGCGGGAGTTTCCTACAATGAGCAGTTCTTC. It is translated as CASSWGLAGVSYNEQFF.

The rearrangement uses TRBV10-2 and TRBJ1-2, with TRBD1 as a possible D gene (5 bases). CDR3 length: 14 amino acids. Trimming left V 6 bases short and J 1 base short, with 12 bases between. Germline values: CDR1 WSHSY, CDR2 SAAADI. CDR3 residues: CASSPRANNYGYTF. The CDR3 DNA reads TGCGCCAGCAGCCCCAGGGCAAATAACTATGGCTACACCTTC.